The 14 T cell receptor beta chains below were found in one sample sequenced in a study of tumor-infiltrating lymphocytes in primary liver carcinoma. Constant-region priming of about 500 ng total RNA yielded TCR beta cDNA. Three nested multiplex PCR rounds, a slightly modified ARM-PCR method, built the TCR beta libraries. TRBV1-TRBV30 forward primers and a C-beta reverse primer were used in the first two PCR rounds, which each ran for nine to ten cycles. TCRdb used MiXCR to reprocess the multiplex PCR reads, holding one entry per CDR3 protein. The table records approximately 190,000 distinct CDR3 sequences, 85% of them present only once. Extraction of RNA together with DNA used 20-30 mg of unsorted bulk tissue. The specimen sequenced was tumor tissue from primary liver carcinoma. The receptor source for this set is a man aged 35 to 55 with primary liver carcinoma and hepatitis B virus infection.

This clonotype ranks as medium-sized. The V and J genes are TRBV10-3 and TRBJ1-1, with D possibly TRBD1 on 5 matching bases. CDR1 is ENHRY, CDR2 SYGVKD, per germline. The CDR3 consists of 12 residues. Trimming took 10 bases from V and 3 from J, leaving 12 bases between them. The CDR3 loop is CASRDWDTEAFF. The CDR3 bases are TGTGCCAGCCGGGACTGGGACACTGAAGCTTTCTTT.

This clonotype occurred once. No conserved phenylalanine or tryptophan ends this CDR3, so it is likely a read error. The J gene is TRBJ2-3, the V gene TRBV11-2, with D maybe TRBD2 (6 bases). CDR1 and CDR2 from the germline V gene are SGHAT and FQNNGV. The length of the CDR3 is 17 residues. CDR3 DNA: TGTGCCAGCAGCTTAGATCCGGGGGAGACTAACACAGATACACAGTATCTT. Amino acid sequence: CASSLDPGETNTDTQYL.

As concerns this clonotype: One end of the junction fails to match germline, which may point to a read error. The chain is built from TRBV29-1 and TRBJ2-2; D gene ambiguous. Looked up from germline, CDR1 is SQVTM and CDR2 is ANQGSEA. This CDR3 spans 12 amino acids. CDR3 coding DNA: TGCAACGTTAGTAGCAACATCGGGGAGCTGTTTTTT. Translating gives CNVSSNIGELFF.

This clonotype was counted at least ten times. The CDR3 protein is CASRRETDTQYF. The CDR3 bases are TGTGCCAGCAGACGCGAAACAGATACGCAGTATTTT. The chain uses TRBV28 and TRBJ2-3; D gene ambiguous. Trimming left V 6 bases short and J 3 bases short, with 7 bases between. Germline CDR1 MDHEN, CDR2 SYDVKM. This CDR3 region has 12 residues.

A remark on this clonotype: At one of its ends the junction is not consistent with the germline gene, which may arise from a read error. The CDR3 protein is CASSVEGVPETFF. The CDR3 nucleotides are TGTGCCAGCAGTGTCGAGGGAGTACCTGAAACTTTCTTT. The chain carries TRBV6-1 and TRBJ1-1; D is undetermined. Germline V CDR1 and CDR2: MNHNS, SASEGT. CDR3 length: 13 amino acids.

Concerning this clonotype: The germline gene is not matched at one end of the junction; a read error may be the cause. Here the CDR3 reads CSVVLSSLVGNGQFF. CDR3 coding DNA: TGCAGCGTTGTACTGTCGTCGCTAGTGGGTAATGGGCAGTTCTTC. The chain links TRBV29-1 to TRBJ2-1; D is unresolved. Germline loops: CDR1 SQVTM, CDR2 ANQGSEA. The CDR3 totals 15 residues.

CDR3: CASSSYRNSCEQYF. The CDR3 coding sequence is TGTGCCAGCAGCTCTTACAGGAACTCTTGCGAGCAGTACTTC. V gene TRBV11-2 combines with J gene TRBJ2-7; D may be TRBD1 (5 bases). This CDR3 spans 14 amino acids. Trimming cost V 4 bases and J 6 bases, with 16 bases left between them. CDR1 is SGHAT, CDR2 FQNNGV, per germline. The full variable domain, in which reference TRBV11-2 and TRBJ2-7 provide the parts outside the CDR3, is EAGVAQSPRYKIIEKRQSVAFWCNPISGHATLYWYQQILGQGPKLLIQFQNNGVVDDSQLPKDRFSAERLKGVDSTLKIQPAKLEDSAVYLCASSSYRNSCEQYFGPGTRLTVT.

Note on this clonotype: A much bigger clone sits one base away, suggesting this may be a read error. CDR3 DNA: TGTGCCTGGAGTAGGGCGGGGCTAGGAAAGACCATATATTTT. Protein sequence: CAWSRAGLGKTIYF. The genes are TRBV30 and TRBJ1-3; TRBD1 is a possible D gene (5 bases). This CDR3 has 14 amino acids. Germline V gene data show CDR1 as GTSNPN and CDR2 as SVGIG (reference sequence).

About this clonotype: The conserved closing phenylalanine or tryptophan is absent in this CDR3, likely reflecting a read error. No DNA is shown, since the ends of the CDR3 on it are uncertain; the CDR3 is the one TCRdb lists. V is TRBV29-1 and J is TRBJ2-3; the tabulated D call, TRBD1, remains unverified against the DNA. Germline lookup yields CDR1 SQVTM and CDR2 ANQGSEA. Ends included, the CDR3 has 15 residues. The CDR3 reads CSVEGGAGIADTQCL.

V gene TRBV29-1 combines with J gene TRBJ2-3; D not certain. The CDR3 runs 13 residues. CDR1 and CDR2 from the germline V gene are SQVTM and ANQGSEA. CDR3 loop: CRALHGLTDTQYF. The CDR3 DNA sequence: TGCCGCGCACTACATGGGCTAACAGATACGCAGTATTTT.

A word on this clonotype: The CDR3 ends on some other residue instead of the conserved phenylalanine or tryptophan, so this is likely a read error. The V and J genes are TRBV6-2 or TRBV6-3 and TRBJ2-7, with 9 bases identical to TRBD1. The germline CDR1 and CDR2 sequences are MNHEY and SVGEGT. The CDR3 is 14 amino acids. The junction had 10 bases not matched to a gene; V was cut back by 6 bases and J by 7 bases. The CDR3 sequence: CASSLRDRAHEQYY. In DNA form, the CDR3 reads TGTGCCAGCAGCCTCAGGGACAGGGCCCATGAGCAGTACTAC.

The chain has TRBV4-3 and TRBJ2-3; D might be TRBD1 (8 bases). V was pared by 4 bases and J by 4 bases, with 15 bases between. Germline CDR1 and CDR2: LGHNA and YSLEER. This CDR3 is built from 15 residues. CDR3 sequence reads: CASSRLQGGADTQYF. The DNA of the CDR3 is TGCGCCAGCAGCCGCCTACAGGGGGGGGCAGATACGCAGTATTTT.

On this clonotype itself: Without the conserved terminal phenylalanine or tryptophan, this CDR3 likely stems from a read error. Because the CDR3's place on the DNA is in doubt, the DNA is left out and the CDR3 is given as listed by TCRdb. The chain is built from TRBV12-3 or TRBV12-4 and TRBJ1-2; TRBD1, the table's D call, lacks a check against the DNA. The CDR3 totals 12 residues, both ends included. The chain's CDR3 is CAIGQGVDRYTL.

In the case of this clonotype: The junction departs from the called germline gene at one end, perhaps through a read error. The gene calls are TRBV9 and TRBJ2-1, with a weak D call TRBD1 (5 bases). This CDR3 is built from 13 residues. Germline V CDR1 and CDR2: SGDLS, YYNGEE. The CDR3 loop reads CVSSVTVASEQFF. CDR3 nucleotide sequence: TGTGTCAGCAGCGTGACAGTGGCTAGTGAGCAGTTCTTC.